Presented here are 6 T cell receptor beta chains from one specimen sequenced in a study of blood T cell repertoires in COVID-19. Profiling relied on immunoSEQ multiplex PCR, and the TCRdb table lists in-frame clones only, not all of them. Here the sample spans over 150,000 clones, approximately 84% being singletons. The material sequenced was PBMCs or T cells enriched from blood (not recorded which). These receptors all come from a woman aged 30 to 39 who had recovered from COVID-19.

The chain has TRBV27 and TRBJ2-7; D is ambiguous. The V end was cut by 2 bases, the J end by 9 bases, with 20 bases between. In germline, CDR1 is MNHEY, CDR2 SMNVEV (reference sequence). The CDR3 length is 15 residues. CDR3 amino acids: CASSLGAFSRDGQYF. DNA of the CDR3: TGTGCCAGCAGTTTAGGAGCGTTCTCCCGCGATGGGCAGTACTTC.

V gene TRBV27 combines with J gene TRBJ1-1; D remains unclear. Germline V gene sequence: CDR1 MNHEY, CDR2 SMNVEV (reference sequence). The CDR3 length is 13 residues. V shed 3 bases and J shed 2 bases, with 7 bases lying between them. CDR3 in amino acids: CASSFGSNTEAFF. The CDR3 region has the DNA TGTGCCAGCAGTTTCGGGAGCAACACTGAAGCTTTCTTT.

This chain connects TRBV5-5 to TRBJ1-1; 12 positions match TRBD1. The J segment lost 9 bases and the V segment lost 5 bases, leaving 14 bases of the junction unmatched. CDR3 length: 16 amino acids. CDR1 and CDR2 from the germline V gene are SGHKS and YYEKEE (reference sequence). The DNA of the CDR3 is TGTGCCAGCAGTTCTGCCGGGACAGGGGGCAGGGGGAAAGCTTTCTTT. Encoded protein: CASSSAGTGGRGKAFF.

The V call is TRBV5-1, the J call TRBJ2-7; TRBD2 matches 9 bases. J gave up 1 base and V 4 bases, and 9 bases lay outside the gene matches. This CDR3 comprises 16 residues. The germline V gene has CDR1 SGHRS and CDR2 YFSETQ. Written as DNA, the CDR3 is TGCGCCAGCAGCCCCCGCGGCAGCGGGAGGTCCTACGAGCAGTACTTC. It encodes CASSPRGSGRSYEQYF. Based on the CDR3 plus reference TRBV5-1 and TRBJ2-7, the full variable domain is KAGVTQTPRYLIKTRGQQVTLSCSPISGHRSVSWYQQTPGQGLQFLFEYFSETQRNKGNFPGRFSGRQFSNSRSEMNVSTLELGDSALYLCASSPRGSGRSYEQYFGPGTRLTVT.

The rearrangement links TRBV19 to TRBJ2-1; tentative D call: TRBD2 (5 bases). Germline V lookup: CDR1 LNHDA, CDR2 SQIVND (reference sequence). Trimming removed 1 base from V and 4 bases from J, with 11 bases in between. The CDR3 is 15 amino acids. The DNA for the CDR3 is TGTGCCAGTAGTATAGTGGGGAGTTGGTACAATGAGCAGTTCTTC. Its protein is CASSIVGSWYNEQFF.

The V call is TRBV6-5, the J call TRBJ2-2; 8 bases agree with TRBD1. The CDR3 length is 15 residues. Germline trimming cut 6 bases from V and 5 bases from J; bases unmatched to any gene: 8. The germline gives CDR1 MNHEY, CDR2 SVGAGI. Here the CDR3 reads CASSPQGGPTGELFF. The CDR3 coding sequence is TGTGCCAGCAGCCCACAGGGGGGTCCTACCGGGGAGCTGTTTTTT.